This entry describes one TCR beta chain. Its antigen is not identified. This CDR3 spans 15 amino acids. CDR1 and CDR2 from the germline V gene are SGDLS and YYNGEE. The V gene end was trimmed by 0 bases and the J gene end by 1 base; junction bases not matched to a gene: 2. Extracted from the samples, RNA was reverse transcribed into cDNA to serve as the sequencing template. Data came from immunoSEQ multiplex PCR; TCRdb stores just in-frame clones and leaves some out. This table holds some 170,000 clones, just over 65% found once. The data were obtained in a study of CD8+ T cells in alopecia areata. Study-wide results and limits: Scalp lesions, especially in alopecia totalis/universalis, had higher clonality than normal scalp. Scalp sequencing also captures normal skin's resident alphabeta T cells. Shared TCR sequences were less clear between patients than in mice, possibly partly from HLA diversity.

This chain uses TRBV9 with TRBJ2-7; TRBD1 agrees at 9 bases. The sequenced sample was CD8+ T cells sorted from blood, obtained at week 0. This clonotype was obtained from a human donor with alopecia areata. The DNA of the CDR3 is TGTGCCAGCAGCGTAGGGGGACAGGGATCCTACGAGCAGTACTTC. Amino acid sequence: CASSVGGQGSYEQYF. The full variable domain, with the rest looked up from reference TRBV9 and TRBJ2-7, is DSGVTQTPKHLITATGQRVTLRCSPRSGDLSVYWYQQSLDQGLQFLIQYYNGEERAKGNILERFSAQQFPDLHSELNLSSLELGDSALYFCASSVGGQGSYEQYFGPGTRLTVT.